This is a list of T cell receptor beta chains from one sample in a study of blood T cells in healthy people across ages. TCRdb reprocessed the 5' RACE reads via MiXCR and lists one record per CDR3 protein. The sample has hundreds of thousands of distinct CDR3 sequences; over 45% are singletons. Specimen: blood. The source of these receptors is a man aged 25 to 40 in good health. CDR3s include the opening cysteine and the closing phenylalanine or tryptophan. Each record gives: J gene, V gene, D gene, CDR3 protein. A D gene is named only where the DNA matches it firmly.

j_call: TRBJ2-1; v_call: TRBV7-3; d_call: -; cdr3_aa: CASSFNLGNEQFF
j_call: TRBJ1-1; v_call: TRBV20-1; d_call: -; cdr3_aa: CSARPSSFWNTEAFF
j_call: TRBJ2-7; v_call: TRBV28; d_call: -; cdr3_aa: CASSLALHDKQYF
j_call: TRBJ2-7; v_call: TRBV29-1; d_call: -; cdr3_aa: CSVEDWGPSYEQYF
j_call: TRBJ2-1; v_call: TRBV7-8; d_call: TRBD2; cdr3_aa: CASIPRGGAYNEQFF
j_call: TRBJ2-3; v_call: TRBV20-1; d_call: -; cdr3_aa: CSARVRPSAERTDTQYF
j_call: TRBJ1-2; v_call: TRBV10-3; d_call: -; cdr3_aa: CAPRREYRAWSGYTF
j_call: TRBJ2-7; v_call: TRBV28; d_call: -; cdr3_aa: CASTNWTAVPSAQYF
j_call: TRBJ1-2; v_call: TRBV20-1; d_call: TRBD1; cdr3_aa: CSAKTGGNYGYTF
j_call: TRBJ2-1; v_call: TRBV24-1; d_call: -; cdr3_aa: CATSDPTELDNEQFF
j_call: TRBJ2-1; v_call: TRBV5-1; d_call: -; cdr3_aa: CASSLAGDSYNEQFF
j_call: TRBJ2-2; v_call: TRBV12-3/TRBV12-4; d_call: -; cdr3_aa: CASTDQTTGELFF
j_call: TRBJ2-3; v_call: TRBV24-1; d_call: -; cdr3_aa: CATSDWGSTGTDTQYF
j_call: -; v_call: TRBV7-2; d_call: -; cdr3_aa: CASSSFDSYEQYF
j_call: TRBJ2-7; v_call: TRBV5-6; d_call: TRBD1; cdr3_aa: CASSLERTGGVEQYF
j_call: TRBJ1-6; v_call: TRBV20-1; d_call: TRBD1; cdr3_aa: CSALDREFPLHF
j_call: TRBJ1-2; v_call: TRBV30; d_call: -; cdr3_aa: CAWTSGGQGGYGYTF
j_call: TRBJ2-3; v_call: TRBV7-2; d_call: -; cdr3_aa: CASRPGRGMDTQYF
j_call: TRBJ2-1; v_call: TRBV4-2; d_call: -; cdr3_aa: CASSHPDSPSPNTYNEQFF
j_call: TRBJ2-7; v_call: TRBV3-1; d_call: -; cdr3_aa: CASSQANPSVSEQYF
j_call: TRBJ2-5; v_call: TRBV20-1; d_call: -; cdr3_aa: CSALASGSGQETQYF
j_call: TRBJ2-7; v_call: TRBV10-3; d_call: TRBD1; cdr3_aa: CAIRQDRSYEQYF
j_call: TRBJ2-7; v_call: TRBV7-2; d_call: TRBD2; cdr3_aa: CASSLVVSGNSYEQYF
j_call: TRBJ2-7; v_call: TRBV29-1; d_call: TRBD2; cdr3_aa: CSVWTSGRNYEQYF
j_call: TRBJ1-4; v_call: TRBV25-1; d_call: -; cdr3_aa: CASSEHAYTNEKLFF
j_call: TRBJ2-1; v_call: TRBV11-3; d_call: -; cdr3_aa: CASSYGGDITYNEQFF
j_call: TRBJ2-1; v_call: TRBV7-9; d_call: TRBD1; cdr3_aa: CASSSFPGTGYDNEQFF
j_call: TRBJ2-7; v_call: TRBV5-1; d_call: TRBD2; cdr3_aa: CASRPTSGASYEQYF
j_call: TRBJ1-2; v_call: TRBV20-1; d_call: -; cdr3_aa: CSARVGGINYGYTF
j_call: TRBJ2-7; v_call: TRBV5-1; d_call: TRBD1; cdr3_aa: CASSVDRGSYEQYF
j_call: TRBJ2-3; v_call: TRBV7-8; d_call: -; cdr3_aa: CASSPLHFGSGTDTQYF
j_call: TRBJ1-4; v_call: TRBV20-1; d_call: -; cdr3_aa: CSARGSYPNEKLFF
j_call: TRBJ2-5; v_call: TRBV6-1; d_call: -; cdr3_aa: CARPQETQYF
j_call: TRBJ2-7; v_call: TRBV10-3; d_call: -; cdr3_aa: CAITGQDGGEQYF
j_call: TRBJ2-7; v_call: TRBV4-1; d_call: TRBD1; cdr3_aa: CASSHPGQGSDEQYF
j_call: TRBJ2-5; v_call: TRBV3-1; d_call: -; cdr3_aa: CASSQERERYF
j_call: TRBJ2-1; v_call: TRBV20-1; d_call: TRBD2; cdr3_aa: CSARGTLAGVRNEQFF
j_call: TRBJ2-7; v_call: TRBV4-3; d_call: -; cdr3_aa: CASSQVIGESHEQYF